One and the same sample provided the 5 T cell receptor beta chains below, sequenced in a study of spatial heterogeneity in lung cancer. The sample's time point: blood at routine non-recurrence follow-up after resection. Each CDR3 protein gets one entry after TCRdb re-called the 5' RACE reads with MiXCR. The repertoire holds around 100,000 distinct CDR3 sequences, with less than 14% as singletons. Here the sequenced sample was PBMCs, taken at follow-up. All receptors derive from a female donor with early-stage non-small cell lung cancer.

This clonotype was recorded at least ten times. This rearrangement joins TRBV19 to TRBJ2-3; D is uncertain. In germline, CDR1 is LNHDA, CDR2 SQIVND (reference sequence). The CDR3 runs 14 residues. V was pared by 5 bases and J by 0 bases, with 9 bases between. The CDR3 nucleotides read TGTGCCAGTAGTCCCCAGAGTAGCACAGATACGCAGTATTTT. This encodes CASSPQSSTDTQYF. Full variable domain (remainder filled in from reference TRBV19 and TRBJ2-3): DGGITQSPKYLFRKEGQNVTLSCEQNLNHDAMYWYRQDPGQGLRLIYYSQIVNDFQKGDIAEGYSVSREKKESFPLTVTSAQKNPTAFYLCASSPQSSTDTQYFGPGTRLTVL.

This clonotype occurred a few times. The chain is built from TRBV2 and TRBJ1-5, with 9 positions matching TRBD1. The CDR3 has 15 amino acids. The V and J ends lost 4 bases and 7 bases, in that order; junction bases with no gene match: 8. Germline CDR1 SNHLY, CDR2 FYNNEI. The CDR3 spells CASSVTGGHEQPQHF. The CDR3 nucleotides read TGTGCCAGCAGTGTCACAGGGGGCCATGAGCAGCCCCAGCATTTT.

This clonotype was recorded a few times. This rearrangement joins TRBV27 to TRBJ1-1, with 8 positions matching TRBD1. Looked up from germline, CDR1 is MNHEY and CDR2 is SMNVEV (reference sequence). After removal of 5 bases from V and 3 bases from J, the junction contained 11 bases not matched to a gene. The CDR3 is 16 residues long. The CDR3, as DNA: TGTGCCAGCAGTCTGACCCCCCGCAGGGGGCACACTGAAGCTTTCTTT. Amino acids: CASSLTPRRGHTEAFF.

The sample holds a few counts of this clonotype. This rearrangement joins TRBV28 to TRBJ2-2; 12 nucleotides agree with TRBD2. The CDR3 has 16 residues. The V segment lost 4 bases and the J segment 4 bases; nucleotides outside the gene matches: 4. CDR1 is MDHEN, CDR2 SYDVKM, per germline. DNA for the CDR3: TGTGCCAGCAGTTCGGCGGGACTAGCGGGCACCGGGGAGCTGTTTTTT. Amino acid sequence: CASSSAGLAGTGELFF.

The table lists this clonotype with many counts. The chain employs TRBV7-2 and TRBJ1-1, with D possibly TRBD1 on 5 matching bases. V was trimmed by 6 bases and J by 11 bases, leaving 16 bases between them. The CDR3 contains 12 residues. Germline V lookup: CDR1 SGHTA, CDR2 FQGNSA. CDR3 DNA sequence: TGTGCCAGCAGTCTAAGGTTGGGGGAGGCTTTCTTT. It is translated as CASSLRLGEAFF.